This TCR beta chain appears in the sequencing data of a study of cytomegalovirus exposure and HLA in healthy donors. PCR amplification relied on 60 Vbeta primers (plus 13 Jbeta primers). Profiling relied on immunoSEQ multiplex PCR, and the TCRdb table lists in-frame clones only, not all of them. The sample shows 50,000 to 70,000 clones, 65% to 85% of them seen only once. As regards this clone: Its matching antigen is unknown.

Nominal health characterized the donors when sampled, though unrecorded immune exposures were likely. Points from the study as a whole: An assumption of roughly uniform sequencing depth across donors underlay the presence/absence analyses. Prior analysis indicated that the majority of TCR beta V segments exhibited productivity approximately 90% or approximately 30% of the time. Later analysis placed DRB1 highest and HLA-C lowest in TCR association rates, which differed by HLA locus.

What was sequenced was PBMCs. This sequence originates from a male donor in good health and CMV-seronegative.

The CDR3 reads CASRGDRIDQPQHF. The DNA of the CDR3 is TGTGCCAGCAGAGGGGACAGGATCGATCAGCCCCAGCATTTT. The genes are TRBV2 and TRBJ1-5, with TRBD1 matching 8 bases. V shed 6 bases and J 5 bases; nucleotides not matched to a gene: 6. This CDR3 region has 14 residues. Germline V gene data show CDR1 as SNHLY and CDR2 as FYNNEI.